The TCR beta chain described here comes from a study of beta chain features in type 1 diabetes. General study findings and limits: For Type 1 diabetes patients, all four CD4+ subsets carried TCRB CDR3s that were moderately but significantly shorter. Naive, central memory and regulatory TCRB repertoires appeared more similar among patients than healthy donors. Whether TCRB rearrangement is influenced by HLA type went unresolved here.

Every bit of the isolated RNA underwent reverse transcription, so sequencing read expressed TCRB transcripts. TCRdb's table, derived via immunoSEQ multiplex PCR, lists solely in-frame clones and lacks some. Of 120,000 to 150,000 clones listed, around a tenth are singletons. This clone was counted once. Its cognate antigen is unknown. The CDR3 contains 16 residues. The V gene's germline CDR1 is LGHNA and CDR2 YSLEER. The V and J ends lost 1 base and 0 bases, in that order; junction bases with no gene match: 5. The rearrangement links TRBV4-3 to TRBJ1-2; 7 bases are shared with TRBD1. The sample was central memory CD4+ T cells from blood. The sequence came from a middle-aged woman in good health. CDR3 sequence: CASSQGYRGANYGYTF. The CDR3 DNA reads as TGCGCCAGCAGCCAAGGTTACAGGGGCGCTAACTATGGCTACACCTTC.